These T cell receptor beta chains were read from a single sample in a study of T cells in localized non-small cell lung cancer. Sequenced by immunoSEQ multiplex PCR; TCRdb stores in-frame clones only, minus some. This repertoire shows some 38,000 clones, 86% found once; its top ten account for around 6.1%. Sequencing used peripheral blood mononuclear cells, obtained before any cancer treatment. All receptors come from a male donor aged 60 or older with stage II lung adenocarcinoma. Both conserved end residues are part of each CDR3.

v_call: TRBV28; cdr3_aa: CASSAPGKTIGYTF
v_call: TRBV2; cdr3_aa: CASSEGTNSPLHF
v_call: TRBV2; cdr3_aa: CASSVGEGTEAFF
v_call: TRBV18; cdr3_aa: CASSPGQGPLEQYF
v_call: TRBV7-2; cdr3_aa: CASSLNGRGHGYTF
v_call: TRBV5-1; cdr3_aa: CASSLEGQRYGYTF
v_call: TRBV5-6; cdr3_aa: CASSLAGESSTDTQYF
v_call: TRBV5-8; cdr3_aa: CASSLRTTDTQYF
v_call: TRBV27; cdr3_aa: CASSSRQAPSGANVLTF
v_call: TRBV5-1; cdr3_aa: CASSVAGRTDTQYF
v_call: TRBV9; cdr3_aa: CASSVTGTGELFF
v_call: TRBV7-9; cdr3_aa: CASTNNNEQFF
v_call: TRBV5-1; cdr3_aa: CASSDPPASEAFF
v_call: TRBV6-6; cdr3_aa: CASSAGTTYEQYF
v_call: TRBV2; cdr3_aa: CASRITGSYEQYF
v_call: TRBV5-5; cdr3_aa: CASSPAVNYGYTF
v_call: TRBV10-3; cdr3_aa: CAISSTDTQYF
v_call: TRBV6-5; cdr3_aa: CASSYGTGGWNTEAFF
v_call: TRBV6-6; cdr3_aa: CASSPDLWGEKLFF
v_call: TRBV5-1; cdr3_aa: CASSLDITEAFF
v_call: TRBV14; cdr3_aa: CASSRLQVGGNTIYF
v_call: TRBV5-1; cdr3_aa: CASKRSGLSTDTQYF
v_call: TRBV5-1; cdr3_aa: CASSLGTGRWHEQYF
v_call: TRBV6-5; cdr3_aa: CASSYDSYNEQFF
v_call: TRBV6-5; cdr3_aa: CASSYMGDTEAFF
v_call: TRBV5-8; cdr3_aa: CASSLTGFFGYTF
v_call: TRBV7-9; cdr3_aa: CASSFTDTEEGPWYNEQFF
v_call: TRBV6-5; cdr3_aa: CASSSVSAEQYF
v_call: TRBV19; cdr3_aa: CASRSPTGSVNYGYTF
v_call: TRBV5-1; cdr3_aa: CASSSPGLAGGDEQFF
v_call: TRBV5-1; cdr3_aa: CASSLDGRGEQYF
v_call: TRBV9; cdr3_aa: CASSVGGLTGELFF
v_call: TRBV9; cdr3_aa: CASSPGTSGYTDTQYF
v_call: TRBV5-6; cdr3_aa: CASSSWALNTGELFF
v_call: TRBV4-1; cdr3_aa: CASSLQGSSEKLFF
v_call: TRBV5-4; cdr3_aa: CASSLQSSRGTEAFF
v_call: TRBV19; cdr3_aa: CASSIEDSYNEQFF
v_call: TRBV30; cdr3_aa: CAYQQGGNTIYF
v_call: TRBV7-9; cdr3_aa: CASGRGQGPYEQYF
v_call: TRBV18; cdr3_aa: CASSPPARPGQFF